What follows is one T cell receptor beta chain and its context. The germline V and J ends were trimmed by 8 bases and 3 bases, with 16 bases remaining between them. Germline CDR1 reads ENHRY; CDR2 reads SYGVKD. CDR3 length equals 15 residues. These data originate in a study of shared clonotypes between healthy human individuals. Some clones are missing from TCRdb's copy, which holds only in-frame ones; the method was immunoSEQ multiplex PCR. The table lists around 340,000 clones, more than 60% of them singletons. The rearrangement uses TRBV10-3 and TRBJ2-2, with D maybe TRBD1 (5 bases). The receptor's source is a man younger than 40 in good health. What was sequenced was memory CD4+ T cells sorted from blood. The subset: CD45RA-negative fraction. CDR3 sequence reads: CAIGARAADTGELFF. CDR3 DNA: TGTGCCATCGGGGCCCGGGCCGCGGACACCGGGGAGCTGTTTTTT.